This T cell receptor beta chain is drawn from a study of shared clonotypes between healthy human individuals. This CDR3 comprises 15 residues. V dropped 6 bases and J dropped 0 bases, with 11 bases sitting between them. From germline, CDR1 is MNHEY and CDR2 SMNVEV (reference sequence). Here immunoSEQ multiplex PCR was the method, and the copy in TCRdb shows in-frame clones only, minus some. The sample carries over 800,000 clones, approximately 92% recorded once. CD8 cells classed as naive were CD45RO-negative and positively selected for CCR7, excluding terminally differentiated effector memory CD45RA+ cells.

The chain uses TRBV27 and TRBJ2-2; D is possibly TRBD1 (5 bases). The TCR originated in a man aged 25 to 40 in good health. Source material: naive CD8+ T cells sorted from blood. The CDR3 region is CASSLRQPNTGELFF. CDR3 bases: TGTGCCAGCAGCCTAAGACAGCCGAACACCGGGGAGCTGTTTTTT.